This TCR beta chain was retrieved from a study of blood T cell repertoires in COVID-19. Study in general: Samples came from the United States, Italy and Spain, spanning acute and convalescent COVID-19.

Per the original methods: Reference gene primer amplification in the assay estimated nucleated cell counts. Here immunoSEQ multiplex PCR was the method, and the copy in TCRdb shows in-frame clones only, minus some. V, J and clone size are those of that table, while D and trimming were read from the DNA. The sample contains around 100,000 clones, about 84% of which appear only once. This CDR3 comprises 13 residues. CDR1 and CDR2 (germline): MNHEY, SVGAGI. Unmatched junction bases numbered 5, after V lost 6 bases and J lost 4 bases. The sequencing input was peripheral blood. This chain joins TRBV6-5 and TRBJ1-2, with 7 bases fitting TRBD1. This TCR was recovered from a human donor in a cohort sampled during active COVID-19. DNA for the CDR3: TGTGCCAGCAGCCTAACAGGGGTCTATGGCTACACCTTC. Translation gives CASSLTGVYGYTF.